This entry describes one T cell receptor (beta chain). Its antigen remains unidentified. No base-level quality is on record; no much larger clone is a single base apart. This sample is part of a study of tumor T cells in aggressive B-cell lymphoma (dated by TCRdb to 2015 to 2018). Libraries were built with the immunoSEQ multiplex PCR assay. TCRdb retrieved this table from immuneACCESS and kept in-frame rearrangements only. Not all clones are present; in checked studies, unresolved V genes account for under half, and no reason is known for the remainder. Within this sample are 7,300 or so clones, with around four fifths of them counted one time only. The ten largest clones represent more than 2.5% of the sample. Trimming takes 7 bases from V and 4 bases from J, and the germline ends sit 10 bases apart. The CDR3 goes from the cysteine to the phenylalanine over 12 residues. This entry keeps only the CDR3 DNA: 36 bases, framed from base 1. Per the germline V gene (reference sequence), LNHDA is the CDR1 and SQIVND is the CDR2.

The receptor comes from an adult with diffuse large B cell lymphoma. This chain joins TRBV19 to TRBJ1-1; too little of a D gene remains to name it. The sequenced sample consisted of tumor tissue. The nucleotides are TGTGCCAGTAACCCCGGTTTCACTGAAGCTTTCTTT. This codes for CASNPGFTEAFF.